The clone carrying this T cell receptor beta chain was seen a handful of times. Antigen unknown. The record originates from a study of T-cell memory formation after mild COVID-19. General study points: Shrinking CD4+ clones were chiefly CM and EM; CD8+ ones were chiefly EMRA. Cross-reactive memory appears to have joined, as suggested by some responding clones showing up in pre-infection memory.

Via MiXCR, TCRdb re-called the 5' RACE reads, giving one row per CDR3 protein. The profile covers approximately 350,000 distinct CDR3 sequences, with over 10% appearing a single time and around a fifth taken by the ten largest. The CDR3 spans 13 residues. Germline values: CDR1 SQVTM, CDR2 ANQGSEA. After removal of 5 bases from V and 4 bases from J, the junction contained 6 bases not matched to a gene. This TCR derives from a man between 18 and 29 years old who had mild COVID-19 (a few samples of this study predate the infection). Cell type and time point are not known. Specimen: PBMCs or a T cell subset sorted from them (not recorded which). The chain joins TRBV29-1 to TRBJ2-7, with 9 nucleotides matching TRBD1. As DNA, the CDR3 is TGCAGCGTTATCTGGGACAGGGCATACGAGCAGTACTTC. Its translation is CSVIWDRAYEQYF.